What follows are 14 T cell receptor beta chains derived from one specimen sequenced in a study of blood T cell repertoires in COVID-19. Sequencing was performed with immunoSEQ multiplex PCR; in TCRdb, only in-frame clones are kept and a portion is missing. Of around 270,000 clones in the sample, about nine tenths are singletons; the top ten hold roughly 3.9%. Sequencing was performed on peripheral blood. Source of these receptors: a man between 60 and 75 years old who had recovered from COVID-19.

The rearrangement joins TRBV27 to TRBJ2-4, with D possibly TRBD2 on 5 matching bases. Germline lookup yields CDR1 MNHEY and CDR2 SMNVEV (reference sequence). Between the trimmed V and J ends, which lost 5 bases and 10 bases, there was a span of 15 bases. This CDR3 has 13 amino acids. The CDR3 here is CASSPGKRDIQYF. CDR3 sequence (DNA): TGTGCCAGCAGTCCCGGGAAAAGGGATATTCAGTACTTC.

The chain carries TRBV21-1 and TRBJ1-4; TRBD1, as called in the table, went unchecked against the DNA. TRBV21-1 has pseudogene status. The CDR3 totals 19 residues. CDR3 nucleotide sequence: TGTGCCAGCAGCCGGATACAGGGACAGGGACACGCAACTAATGAAAAACTGTTTTTT. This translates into CASSRIQGQGHATNEKLFF.

CDR3 in amino acids: CASSERNRRNYGYTF. In DNA form, the CDR3 reads TGTGCCAGCAGTGAACGGAACAGGCGTAACTATGGCTACACCTTC. This rearrangement joins TRBV25-1 to TRBJ1-2; D might be TRBD1 (5 bases). This CDR3 spans 15 amino acids. Per the germline V gene, CDR1 is MGHDK and CDR2 is SYGVNS. The V end lost 2 bases, the J end lost 1 base, and 11 bases lay between the germline ends.

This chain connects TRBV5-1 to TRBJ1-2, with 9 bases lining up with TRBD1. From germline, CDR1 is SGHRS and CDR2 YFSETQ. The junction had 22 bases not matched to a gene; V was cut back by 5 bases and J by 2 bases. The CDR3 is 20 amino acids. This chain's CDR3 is CASSEGGFNRDREPNYGYTF. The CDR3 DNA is TGCGCCAGCAGTGAGGGGGGATTTAACCGGGACAGGGAACCAAACTATGGCTACACCTTC. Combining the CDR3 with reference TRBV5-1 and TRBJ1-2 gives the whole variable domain KAGVTQTPRYLIKTRGQQVTLSCSPISGHRSVSWYQQTPGQGLQFLFEYFSETQRNKGNFPGRFSGRQFSNSRSEMNVSTLELGDSALYLCASSEGGFNRDREPNYGYTFGSGTRLTVV.

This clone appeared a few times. DNA for the CDR3: TGTGCCAGCAGCTTGGGGGGGGGTTGGAACAATCAGCCCCAGCATTTT. It codes for CASSLGGGWNNQPQHF. The chain is built from TRBV7-9 and TRBJ1-5; possibly TRBD1 for D (5 bases). The CDR3 sequence is 16 residues long. Per germline, CDR1 SEHNR and CDR2 FQNEAQ (reference sequence). The V gene lost 3 bases and the J gene lost 3 bases, with 15 bases spanning the gap.

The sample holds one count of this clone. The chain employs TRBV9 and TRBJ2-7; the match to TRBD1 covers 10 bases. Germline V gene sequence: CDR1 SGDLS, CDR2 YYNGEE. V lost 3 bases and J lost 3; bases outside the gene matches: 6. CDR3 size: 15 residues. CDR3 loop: CASSARTGGDYEQYF. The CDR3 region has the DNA TGTGCCAGCAGCGCCAGGACAGGGGGGGACTACGAGCAGTACTTC.

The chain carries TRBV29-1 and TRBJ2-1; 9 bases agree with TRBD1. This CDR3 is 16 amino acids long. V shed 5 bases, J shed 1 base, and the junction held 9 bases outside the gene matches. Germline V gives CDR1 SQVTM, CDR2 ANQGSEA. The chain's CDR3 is CSVRTGDSASYNEQFF. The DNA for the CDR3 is TGCAGCGTTAGGACAGGGGACTCAGCTTCCTACAATGAGCAGTTCTTC.

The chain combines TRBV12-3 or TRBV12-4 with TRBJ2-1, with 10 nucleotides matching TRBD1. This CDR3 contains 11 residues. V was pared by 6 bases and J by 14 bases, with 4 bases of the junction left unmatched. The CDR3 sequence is CASSPGTGEFF. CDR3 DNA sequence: TGTGCCAGCAGCCCAGGGACAGGGGAGTTCTTC.

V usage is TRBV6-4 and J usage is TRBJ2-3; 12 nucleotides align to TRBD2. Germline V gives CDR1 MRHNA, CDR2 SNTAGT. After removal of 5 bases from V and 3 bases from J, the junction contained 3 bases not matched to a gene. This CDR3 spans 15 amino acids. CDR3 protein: CASSPTSGGTDTQYF. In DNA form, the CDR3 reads TGTGCCAGCAGTCCGACTAGCGGGGGTACAGATACGCAGTATTTT.

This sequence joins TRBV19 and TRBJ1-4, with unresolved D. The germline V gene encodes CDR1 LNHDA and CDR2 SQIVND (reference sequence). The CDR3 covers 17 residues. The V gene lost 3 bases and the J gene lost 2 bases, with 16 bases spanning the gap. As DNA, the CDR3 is TGTGCCAGTAGTATTCGCCCCGGTACAGCCACTAATGAAAAACTGTTTTTT. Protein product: CASSIRPGTATNEKLFF.

As DNA, the CDR3 is TGTGCCAGCAGCTTGATGCGGGGCAACCCGAACACCGGGGAGCTGTTTTTT. This translates into CASSLMRGNPNTGELFF. This chain connects TRBV5-5 to TRBJ2-2, with a possible D match to TRBD2 (6 bases). From germline, CDR1 is SGHKS and CDR2 YYEKEE (reference sequence). The CDR3 runs to 17 residues. The V gene lost 1 base and the J gene lost 0 bases, with 13 bases spanning the gap.

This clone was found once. The CDR3 bases are TGTGCCACCTCGACAGGGGCGAGCAATCAGCCCCAGCATTTT. It yields the protein CATSTGASNQPQHF. V and J are TRBV7-2 and TRBJ1-5; 8 nucleotides line up with TRBD1. V lost 10 bases to trimming and J lost 1 base; unmatched junction nucleotides: 6. From germline, CDR1 is SGHTA and CDR2 FQGNSA. The CDR3 length is 14 residues.

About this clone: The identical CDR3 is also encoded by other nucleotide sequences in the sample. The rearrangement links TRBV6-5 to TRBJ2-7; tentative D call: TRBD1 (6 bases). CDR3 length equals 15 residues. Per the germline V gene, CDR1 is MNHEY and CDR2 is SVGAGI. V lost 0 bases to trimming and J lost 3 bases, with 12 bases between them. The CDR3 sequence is CASSYSGQGNYEQYF. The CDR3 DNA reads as TGTGCCAGCAGTTACTCGGGTCAGGGGAACTACGAGCAGTACTTC.

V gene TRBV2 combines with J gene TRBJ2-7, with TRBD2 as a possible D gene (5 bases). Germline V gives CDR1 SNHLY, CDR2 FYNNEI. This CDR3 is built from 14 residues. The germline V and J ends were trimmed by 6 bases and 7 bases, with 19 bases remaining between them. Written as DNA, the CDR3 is TGTGCCAGCAGCCTCAAGACACCGCCGGGAGAGCAGTACTTC. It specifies CASSLKTPPGEQYF.